A single sample is the source of the 15 T cell receptor beta chains below, sequenced in a study of read filtering for tumor transcriptome and immune sequencing. This library used roughly 400 ng RNA and molecular barcoded adaptors spanning alpha/delta and beta/gamma chains. TCRdb reprocessed the reads with MiXCR, giving one entry per CDR3 protein. Of tens of thousands of distinct CDR3 sequences listed, roughly 19% are singletons. The specimen was a population of CD138-negative cells sorted from bone marrow. The receptors originated from a donor at least 40 years old with multiple myeloma.

This clonotype came up many times. The chain employs TRBV24-1 and TRBJ1-2, with D tentatively TRBD1 (5 bases). Deletions cut 3 bases from V and 3 bases from J, with 10 bases between. Germline V gene sequence: CDR1 KGHDR, CDR2 SFDVKD. CDR3 length: 14 amino acids. CDR3 loop: CATSDGDSYYGYTF. As DNA, the CDR3 is TGTGCCACCAGTGATGGCGACAGTTACTATGGCTACACCTTC.

This clonotype was counted ten times or more. V and J are TRBV7-3 and TRBJ2-2; possible D gene TRBD2, 5 bases. The CDR3 extends over 14 amino acids. The germline CDR1 and CDR2 sequences are SGHTA and FQGTGA. V lost 5 bases and J 7 bases, leaving 14 bases between the germline ends. The CDR3, as DNA: TGTGCCAGCAGCCCCCCGGGCGAGGGCGGGGAGCTGTTTTTT. Translating it yields CASSPPGEGGELFF.

On this clonotype: Germline and junction disagree at one end, which may indicate a read error. J is TRBJ2-1 and V is TRBV7-9; 10 bases match TRBD1. CDR1 is SEHNR and CDR2 is FQNEAQ in the germline V gene (reference sequence). The CDR3 spans 15 residues. The DNA of the CDR3 is TGTGCCAGCAGCCCGGGACAGGGGATATGCAATGAGCAGCTCTTC. As protein: CASSPGQGICNEQLF.

This clonotype was picked up many times. The J gene is TRBJ1-1, the V gene TRBV10-3; D ambiguous. Trimming stripped 3 bases from V and 7 bases from J, with 12 bases between. The CDR3 has 13 residues. Looked up from germline, CDR1 is ENHRY and CDR2 is SYGVKD. DNA of the CDR3: TGTGCCATCAGTGACGGCGTAACGGGTGAAGCTTTCTTT. This gives the protein CAISDGVTGEAFF.

This clonotype has a handful of counts. V and J are TRBV12-3 or TRBV12-4 and TRBJ1-2, with D hard to call. This CDR3 comprises 14 residues. Trimming took 8 bases from V and 0 from J, leaving 13 bases between them. The CDR3 DNA follows: TGTGCCAGCGATTCCCGGGGAGCTAACTATGGCTACACCTTC. Translating it yields CASDSRGANYGYTF.

As regards this clonotype: A single base separates this from a much larger clone, so it may be a read error. V gene TRBV14 combines with J gene TRBJ1-1, with 7 bases matching TRBD1. Germline V gene data show CDR1 as SGHDN and CDR2 as FVKESK. This CDR3 has 13 amino acids. J was trimmed by 5 bases and V by 5 bases; bases with no gene match: 5. CDR3 loop: CASSTGTATEAFF. The CDR3 nucleotides are TGTGCCAGCAGCACGGGGACAGCGACTGAAGCTTTCTTT.

The chain is built from TRBV2 and TRBJ1-5, with TRBD1 identical over 11 bases. This CDR3 is 15 amino acids long. Trimming removed 3 bases from V and 7 bases from J; junction bases left unmatched: 5. Germline V gene sequence: CDR1 SNHLY, CDR2 FYNNEI. The CDR3 DNA sequence: TGTGCCAGCAGTGAGGTGGACAGGGGGCAGCAGCCCCAGCATTTT. Translated, it gives CASSEVDRGQQPQHF.

The chain links TRBV6-2 or TRBV6-3 to TRBJ2-4, with D uncertain. Trimming removed 6 bases from V and 4 bases from J, with 16 bases in between. This CDR3 is 15 amino acids long. Germline V lookup: CDR1 MNHEY, CDR2 SVGEGT. CDR3: CASRAQPRLKNIQYF. The CDR3 nucleotides read TGTGCCAGCAGGGCACAGCCGAGGTTAAAAAACATTCAGTACTTC.

This clonotype was observed many times. The V call is TRBV28, the J call TRBJ2-7; D possibly corresponds to TRBD2 (6 bases). There are 11 residues in the CDR3. CDR1 is MDHEN and CDR2 is SYDVKM in the germline V gene. Trimming left V 8 bases short and J 7 bases short, with 12 bases between. CDR3 protein: CASSASEEQYF. Written as DNA, the CDR3 is TGTGCCAGCTCGGCTAGCGAGGAGCAGTACTTC.

The chain links TRBV30 to TRBJ2-5; the D is unclear. This CDR3 comprises 14 residues. Trimming stripped 2 bases from V and 1 base from J, with 11 bases between. Germline CDR1 GTSNPN, CDR2 SVGIG (reference sequence). CDR3 DNA: TGTGCCTGGAGTAAGTCGAGATCCCAAGAGACCCAGTACTTC. This sequence encodes CAWSKSRSQETQYF. Combining the CDR3 with reference TRBV30 and TRBJ2-5 gives the whole variable domain SQTIHQWPATLVQPVGSPLSLECTVEGTSNPNLYWYRQAAGRGLQLLFYSVGIGQISSEVPQNLSASRPQDRQFILSSKKLLLSDSGFYLCAWSKSRSQETQYFGPGTRLLVL.

In its sample, this clonotype was seen many times. The J gene is TRBJ2-3, the V gene TRBV29-1, with 8 bases that match TRBD2. Per the germline V gene, CDR1 is SQVTM and CDR2 is ANQGSEA. V gave up 4 bases and J gave up 1 base; unmatched junction bases: 7. The length of the CDR3 is 15 residues. CDR3 nucleotide sequence: TGCAGCGTTGCAGGCGGTAGCGGGGGCACAGATACGCAGTATTTT. Protein product: CSVAGGSGGTDTQYF.

The chain is built from TRBV6-6 and TRBJ1-1; no clear D. The length of the CDR3 is 15 residues. The germline V and J ends were trimmed by 0 bases and 2 bases, with 10 bases remaining between them. The V gene's germline CDR1 is MNHNY and CDR2 SVGAGI (reference sequence). In DNA, the CDR3 is TGTGCCAGCAGTTACTCGATTCCGGAAAACACTGAAGCTTTCTTT. It translates to CASSYSIPENTEAFF.

This clonotype has ten or more counts. V is TRBV7-6 and J is TRBJ2-7; TRBD1 matches 7 bases. Germline V gene sequence: CDR1 SGHVS, CDR2 FNYEAQ. Trimming took 5 bases from V and 9 from J; bases not matched to a gene: 10. CDR3 length equals 13 residues. CDR3 residues: CASSPSTGTRQYF. CDR3 coding DNA: TGTGCCAGCAGCCCCTCGACAGGGACGCGGCAGTACTTC.

This clonotype has just a few counts. V usage is TRBV20-1 and J usage is TRBJ2-7; D is perhaps TRBD2 (6 bases). Trimming removed 5 bases from V and 3 bases from J, with 20 bases in between. The length of the CDR3 is 15 residues. Germline V lookup: CDR1 DFQATT, CDR2 SNEGSKA (reference sequence). CDR3 amino acids: CSAQSRDFGLYEQYF. DNA for the CDR3: TGCAGTGCTCAATCCCGGGACTTCGGGCTCTACGAGCAGTACTTC.

In this sample, this clonotype turned up a few times. V and J are TRBV29-1 and TRBJ2-2; D gene ambiguous. This CDR3 spans 13 amino acids. V lost 7 bases and J lost 1, with 10 bases in between. CDR1 is SQVTM and CDR2 is ANQGSEA in the germline V gene. The CDR3: CSAGPLNTGELFF. As DNA, the CDR3 is TGCAGCGCCGGGCCGTTGAACACCGGGGAGCTGTTTTTT.